The next 32 T cell receptor beta chains were all read from a single sample in a study of blood T cell repertoires in COVID-19. Produced via immunoSEQ multiplex PCR; TCRdb's table is partial and in-frame only. Of about 49,000 clones in the sample, approximately 85% were seen once. Sequencing used peripheral blood. All receptors come from a human donor in a cohort sampled during active COVID-19.

The gene calls are TRBV5-1 and TRBJ2-2, with 9 bases that match TRBD2. V lost 4 bases, J lost 5 bases, and 9 bases stayed unmatched. CDR1 is SGHRS and CDR2 is YFSETQ in the germline V gene. The CDR3 covers 16 residues. The CDR3 DNA reads as TGCGCCAGCAGCGCCCGGGGAGCGGGGGGAACCGGGGAGCTGTTTTTT. As protein: CASSARGAGGTGELFF. The whole variable domain, filled in from reference TRBV5-1 and TRBJ2-2, reads KAGVTQTPRYLIKTRGQQVTLSCSPISGHRSVSWYQQTPGQGLQFLFEYFSETQRNKGNFPGRFSGRQFSNSRSEMNVSTLELGDSALYLCASSARGAGGTGELFFGEGSRLTVL.

This chain joins TRBV6-2 or TRBV6-3 and TRBJ2-7; D is possibly TRBD2 (5 bases). Germline CDR1 is MNHEY and CDR2 is SVGEGT. V gave up 5 bases and J gave up 1 base, with 21 bases separating them. This CDR3 spans 17 amino acids. The CDR3 sequence: CASSGSFKRITSYEQYF. Written as DNA, the CDR3 is TGTGCCAGCAGTGGCTCCTTTAAGCGGATAACTTCCTACGAGCAGTACTTC.

The genes are TRBV24-1 and TRBJ2-1, with 9 positions matching TRBD1. Germline V CDR1 and CDR2: KGHDR, SFDVKD. This CDR3 region has 16 residues. The J segment lost 1 base and the V segment lost 4 bases, leaving 4 bases of the junction unmatched. The CDR3 region has the DNA TGTGCCACCAGTGAGGGGGGACAGGGATCCTACAATGAGCAGTTCTTC. It codes for CATSEGGQGSYNEQFF.

V usage is TRBV2 and J usage is TRBJ2-1; the match to TRBD2 covers 12 bases. The V gene's germline CDR1 is SNHLY and CDR2 FYNNEI. The CDR3 sequence is 15 residues long. V lost 6 bases and J lost 10; bases outside the gene matches: 10. CDR3 loop: CASRMTSGSLGEQFF. CDR3 bases: TGTGCCAGCAGGATGACTAGCGGGAGTCTGGGGGAGCAGTTCTTC. The full variable domain, in which reference TRBV2 and TRBJ2-1 provide the parts outside the CDR3, is EPEVTQTPSHQVTQMGQEVILRCVPISNHLYFYWYRQILGQKVEFLVSFYNNEISEKSEIFDDQFSVERPDGSNFTLKIRSTKLEDSAMYFCASRMTSGSLGEQFFGPGTRLTVL.

This clone was seen a single time. The genes are TRBV7-2 and TRBJ2-5, with 11 bases aligning to TRBD2. The CDR3 is 15 residues long. The V segment lost 3 bases and the J segment 5 bases; nucleotides outside the gene matches: 5. Germline V lookup: CDR1 SGHTA, CDR2 FQGNSA. CDR3 DNA: TGTGCCAGCAGCTTCTCTAGCGGGGGGAGGGAGACCCAGTACTTC. It is translated as CASSFSSGGRETQYF.

The J gene is TRBJ2-7, the V gene TRBV12-3 or TRBV12-4; 9 nucleotides agree with TRBD1. Trimming at V came to 8 bases and at J to 10 bases, leaving 6 bases not matched to a gene. CDR3 size: 11 residues. The chain's CDR3 is CASGVGQGQYF. The DNA for the CDR3 is TGTGCCAGCGGTGTGGGACAGGGACAGTACTTC.

The V and J genes are TRBV27 and TRBJ1-2; 7 nucleotides align to TRBD1. V lost 1 base and J lost 8; bases outside the gene matches: 7. The CDR3 sequence is 14 residues long. The germline V gene encodes CDR1 MNHEY and CDR2 SMNVEV (reference sequence). The DNA for the CDR3 is TGTGCCAGCAGTTTATTCTCAGGGGGTGGAGGCTACACCTTC. It yields the protein CASSLFSGGGGYTF.

The rearrangement links TRBV7-8 to TRBJ1-6; D is uncertain. Looked up from germline, CDR1 is SGHVS and CDR2 is FQNEAQ. The V and J ends lost 4 bases and 6 bases respectively, with 7 bases between them. The CDR3 spans 13 residues. CDR3 DNA: TGTGCCAGCAGCTACAACAGTAATTCACCCCTCCACTTT. Translating gives CASSYNSNSPLHF.

This clone appeared a few times. The chain combines TRBV7-9 with TRBJ2-7; D might be TRBD1 (6 bases). CDR1 is SEHNR and CDR2 is FQNEAQ in the germline V gene (reference sequence). The CDR3 is made up of 12 amino acids. V lost 5 bases and J 4 bases, leaving 9 bases between the germline ends. This chain's CDR3 is CASSIQGYEQYF. The CDR3 nucleotides read TGTGCCAGCAGCATACAGGGATACGAGCAGTACTTC.

The J gene is TRBJ2-2, the V gene TRBV24-1, with D tentatively TRBD1 (6 bases). The CDR3 runs to 15 residues. V was shortened by 0 bases and J by 6 bases, with 10 bases between the two germline ends. CDR1 and CDR2 from the germline V gene are KGHDR and SFDVKD. This chain's CDR3 is CATSDLKGVSGELFF. CDR3 bases: TGTGCCACCAGTGATTTGAAGGGGGTGTCCGGGGAGCTGTTTTTT.

This clone was seen a single time. J is TRBJ2-7 and V is TRBV18; D is unresolved. The CDR3 is 15 residues long. Germline-derived CDR1 and CDR2 are KGHSH and LQKENI. V lost 3 bases to trimming and J lost 2 bases, with 14 bases between them. CDR3 nucleotides: TGTGCCAGCTCACCTACTCCGACACCAACCTACGAGCAGTACTTC. It specifies CASSPTPTPTYEQYF.

V is TRBV6-5 and J is TRBJ1-4; 9 nucleotides line up with TRBD1. Germline trimming cut 6 bases from V and 8 bases from J; bases unmatched to any gene: 4. There are 13 residues in the CDR3. Germline V lookup: CDR1 MNHEY, CDR2 SVGAGI. The CDR3 DNA sequence: TGTGCCAGCAGAGCGACAGGGGGGGAAAAACTGTTTTTT. Its protein product is CASRATGGEKLFF.

The V and J genes are TRBV24-1 and TRBJ1-2, with a weak D call TRBD1 (5 bases). Looked up from germline, CDR1 is KGHDR and CDR2 is SFDVKD. V lost 2 bases to trimming and J lost 11 bases, with 8 bases between them. The length of the CDR3 is 11 residues. DNA of the CDR3: TGTGCCACCAGTGATTATGGGGGGTACACCTTC. Its translation: CATSDYGGYTF.

CDR3 DNA: TGTGCCAGCAGCTTAAGAAGGGCTAGCGGACTTTACTCCTACGAGCAGTACTTC. Protein: CASSLRRASGLYSYEQYF. The V and J genes are TRBV7-8 and TRBJ2-7, with 7 bases lining up with TRBD2. J lost 0 bases, V lost 2 bases, and 13 bases had no gene match. Germline CDR1 reads SGHVS; CDR2 reads FQNEAQ. This CDR3 is built from 18 residues.

The chain combines TRBV5-4 with TRBJ2-3; D may be TRBD2 (7 bases). This CDR3 spans 15 amino acids. V lost 0 bases and J 1 base, leaving 9 bases between the germline ends. Germline CDR1 SGHNT, CDR2 YYREEE (reference sequence). CDR3 loop: CASSLAGGGTDTQYF. DNA of the CDR3: TGTGCCAGCAGCTTGGCGGGGGGCGGCACAGATACGCAGTATTTT.

The J gene is TRBJ2-2, the V gene TRBV9, with 10 nucleotides matching TRBD2. Germline V gene lookup returns CDR1 SGDLS and CDR2 YYNGEE. The CDR3 loop spans 19 amino acids. V shed 3 bases and J 8 bases; nucleotides not matched to a gene: 19. The CDR3 DNA follows: TGTGCCAGCAGCGCCAGGGTCCCCGGGACTAGCGACGGGGGTGGGGAGCTGTTTTTT. It is translated as CASSARVPGTSDGGGELFF.

The gene calls are TRBV6-6 and TRBJ1-2; 7 bases align to TRBD1. CDR1 is MNHNY and CDR2 is SVGAGI in the germline V gene (reference sequence). The CDR3 totals 14 residues. V was clipped by 7 bases and J by 5 bases; unmatched bases: 10. As DNA, the CDR3 is TGTGCCAGCACCCTAGGGGGCAGGGGTTATGGCTACACCTTC. Translating it yields CASTLGGRGYGYTF.

This chain connects TRBV27 to TRBJ2-2; 8 positions match TRBD2. Germline values: CDR1 MNHEY, CDR2 SMNVEV (reference sequence). V shed 5 bases, J shed 5 bases, and the junction held 10 bases outside the gene matches. This CDR3 region has 16 residues. CDR3 DNA sequence: TGTGCCAGCAGTCCAGTCGGGGGGGCAGGAACCGGGGAGCTGTTTTTT. Amino acid sequence: CASSPVGGAGTGELFF.

The chain uses TRBV19 and TRBJ2-3; TRBD2 agrees at 7 bases. Losses at the gene ends were 3 bases for V and 2 bases for J; bases not matched to a gene: 5. CDR1 and CDR2 (germline): LNHDA, SQIVND (reference sequence). The CDR3 loop spans 15 amino acids. DNA of the CDR3: TGTGCCAGTAGTATGAGCGGGGCCAACACAGATACGCAGTATTTT. It translates to CASSMSGANTDTQYF.

In its sample, this clone was seen a few times. This chain links TRBV19 with TRBJ1-6; a weak D match, TRBD1 (5 bases). The V gene lost 7 bases and the J gene lost 3 bases, with 13 bases spanning the gap. The germline gives CDR1 LNHDA, CDR2 SQIVND (reference sequence). The CDR3 totals 15 residues. DNA for the CDR3: TGTGCCAGTACCACCGGACAAAACTATAATTCACCCCTCCACTTT. This gives the protein CASTTGQNYNSPLHF. Together with reference TRBV19 and TRBJ1-6, the CDR3 gives the full variable domain: DGGITQSPKYLFRKEGQNVTLSCEQNLNHDAMYWYRQDPGQGLRLIYYSQIVNDFQKGDIAEGYSVSREKKESFPLTVTSAQKNPTAFYLCASTTGQNYNSPLHFGNGTRLTVT.

This chain links TRBV19 with TRBJ1-3; a possible D gene is TRBD1 (6 bases). This CDR3 spans 16 amino acids. The germline V and J ends were trimmed by 7 bases and 0 bases, with 16 bases remaining between them. From germline, CDR1 is LNHDA and CDR2 SQIVND (reference sequence). The CDR3, as DNA: TGTGCCAGTACCCGGGACATTTATCCCTCTGGAAACACCATATATTTT. As protein: CASTRDIYPSGNTIYF.

This chain links TRBV11-2 with TRBJ2-1; unclear D gene. This CDR3 region has 17 residues. V gave up 4 bases and J gave up 1 base, with 17 bases separating them. CDR1 is SGHAT and CDR2 is FQNNGV in the germline V gene. Written as DNA, the CDR3 is TGTGCCAGCAGCTCTTCCCCTCGCGCCCTATCCTACAATGAGCAGTTCTTC. Its translation is CASSSSPRALSYNEQFF.

V and J are TRBV28 and TRBJ2-3; weak D call: TRBD2 (6 bases). This CDR3 is built from 14 residues. CDR1 is MDHEN, CDR2 SYDVKM, per germline. Trimming removed 1 base at V and 6 bases at J, with 11 bases between. Here the CDR3 DNA reads TGTGCCAGCAGTTTATTCCCTAGCGATGATACGCAGTATTTT. Its translation is CASSLFPSDDTQYF.

This chain uses TRBV27 with TRBJ1-6, with D hard to call. This CDR3 has 15 amino acids. V was shortened by 6 bases and J by 7 bases, with 16 bases between the two germline ends. The germline CDR1 and CDR2 sequences are MNHEY and SMNVEV (reference sequence). CDR3 DNA sequence: TGTGCCAGCAGGCTCGACTTGGCAAGAAATTCACCCCTCCACTTT. This gives the protein CASRLDLARNSPLHF.

The rearrangement uses TRBV19 and TRBJ2-3; the D gene is possibly TRBD1 (6 bases). Germline V gene data show CDR1 as LNHDA and CDR2 as SQIVND (reference sequence). V was shortened by 4 bases and J by 4 bases, with 18 bases between the two germline ends. This CDR3 region has 16 residues. The DNA of the CDR3 is TGTGCCAGTAGTACCCCTCGGACAGCCCGGTCAGATACGCAGTATTTT. Translating gives CASSTPRTARSDTQYF.

The rearrangement joins TRBV3-1 (or the pseudogene TRBV3-2) to TRBJ1-1; D is unclear. The CDR3 is made up of 13 amino acids. CDR1 is LGHDT and CDR2 is YNNKEL in the germline V gene (reference sequence). V was pared by 3 bases and J by 6 bases, with 11 bases between. The CDR3 loop is CASSHQAVAEAFF. DNA of the CDR3: TGTGCCAGCAGCCATCAAGCCGTCGCTGAAGCTTTCTTT.

This clone came up a few times. This chain uses TRBV6-5 with TRBJ1-6; TRBD1 aligns across 7 bases. The ends lost 5 bases at V and 5 bases at J; junction bases unmatched: 6. The CDR3 sequence is 15 residues long. CDR1 and CDR2 from the germline V gene are MNHEY and SVGAGI. CDR3 region: CASSRTGVDNSPLHF. DNA for the CDR3: TGTGCCAGCAGTAGGACAGGCGTTGATAATTCACCCCTCCACTTT.

V gene TRBV29-1 combines with J gene TRBJ2-4; TRBD2 matches 8 bases. CDR3 size: 15 residues. Germline CDR1 is SQVTM and CDR2 is ANQGSEA. Unmatched junction bases numbered 17, after V lost 7 bases and J lost 9 bases. CDR3 in amino acids: CSARWGSAGVGIQYF. CDR3 nucleotide sequence: TGCAGCGCGCGTTGGGGATCAGCGGGAGTTGGCATTCAGTACTTC.

The chain couples TRBV7-6 to TRBJ2-7, with TRBD1 matching 7 bases. CDR1 is SGHVS and CDR2 is FNYEAQ in the germline V gene. The V gene end was trimmed by 4 bases and the J gene end by 5 bases; junction bases not matched to a gene: 11. CDR3 length: 15 residues. The CDR3 sequence is CASSSQVQGSHEQYF. The CDR3 nucleotides are TGTGCCAGCAGCTCCCAGGTACAGGGGTCCCACGAGCAGTACTTC.

This chain links TRBV7-8 with TRBJ1-2; 8 nucleotides match TRBD1. Unmatched junction bases numbered 5, after V lost 3 bases and J lost 8 bases. The CDR3 has 13 residues. The germline V gene encodes CDR1 SGHVS and CDR2 FQNEAQ. The CDR3 region is CASSFGQGLGYTF. DNA of the CDR3: TGTGCCAGCAGCTTCGGACAGGGCTTAGGCTACACCTTC.

The CDR3 loop is CASSSDGTGFGETQYF. The CDR3 DNA sequence: TGTGCCAGCAGTTCTGACGGGACAGGGTTTGGTGAGACCCAGTACTTC. V gene TRBV6-5 combines with J gene TRBJ2-5; 9 bases align to TRBD1. The CDR3 runs 16 residues. Trimming took 4 bases from V and 5 from J; bases not matched to a gene: 11. In germline, CDR1 is MNHEY, CDR2 SVGAGI.

The gene calls are TRBV12-3 or TRBV12-4 and TRBJ1-3; D might be TRBD1 (5 bases). There are 12 residues in the CDR3. V gave up 8 bases and J gave up 7 bases, with 12 bases separating them. The CDR3 DNA is TGTGCCAGCTGGGGGGACGGGAACACCATATATTTT. Encoded protein: CASWGDGNTIYF.